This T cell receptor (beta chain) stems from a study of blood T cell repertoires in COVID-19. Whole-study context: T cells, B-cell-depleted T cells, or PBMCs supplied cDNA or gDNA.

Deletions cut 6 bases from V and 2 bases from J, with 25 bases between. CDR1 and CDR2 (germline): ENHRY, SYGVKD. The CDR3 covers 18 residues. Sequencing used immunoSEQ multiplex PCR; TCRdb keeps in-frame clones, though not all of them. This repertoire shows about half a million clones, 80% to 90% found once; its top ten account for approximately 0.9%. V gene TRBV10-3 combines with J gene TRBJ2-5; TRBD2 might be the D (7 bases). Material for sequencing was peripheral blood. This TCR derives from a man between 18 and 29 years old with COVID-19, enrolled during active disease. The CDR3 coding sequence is TGTGCCATCAGCGCCCTGGGGGCGGGACTAACCCTTCAAGAGACCCAGTACTTC. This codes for CAISALGAGLTLQETQYF.